This passage covers 27 T cell receptor beta chains from one sample sequenced in a study of cytomegalovirus exposure and HLA in healthy donors (dated 2017 in TCRdb). Library method: the immunoSEQ multiplex PCR assay. A mixture of 60 forward primers for TCR Vbeta segments and 13 reverse primers for TCR Jbeta segments was used in the multiplex PCR. The immuneACCESS repertoire file appears here via TCRdb, limited to in-frame rearrangements. These files lack a portion of the clones; in checked studies, under half of the deficit traces to unresolved V genes, and the cause of the others is not known. Across this sample there are 140,000 or so clones, with roughly 79% seen only once. The ten most abundant clones make up around 9.7% of the sample. The sample was PBMCs. The origin of the receptors is a woman aged 60-75 years in good health and CMV-seropositive.

The chain uses TRBV4-2 and TRBJ2-7; no reliable D call. The V end lost 1 base, the J end lost 5 bases, and 9 bases lay between the germline ends. Per germline, CDR1 LGHNA and CDR2 YNFKEQ. The CDR3 is 13 residues long. Here the CDR3 DNA reads TGTGCCAGCAGCCAAGTCCCCCAGAACGAGCAGTACTTC. This encodes CASSQVPQNEQYF.

Only a few counts were recorded for this clone. The chain recombines TRBV6-6 with TRBJ1-4; TRBD1 aligns across 7 bases. Germline CDR1 is MNHNY and CDR2 is SVGAGI (reference sequence). J lost 7 bases, V lost 6 bases, and 8 bases had no gene match. The CDR3 contains 14 residues. CDR3: CASRWGQLLEKLFF. CDR3 sequence (DNA): TGTGCCAGCAGATGGGGACAGTTGCTTGAAAAACTGTTTTTT.

This chain joins TRBV27 and TRBJ1-2, with TRBD1 as a possible D gene (6 bases). V was pared by 5 bases and J by 4 bases, with 14 bases between. This CDR3 has 14 residues. CDR1 and CDR2 (germline): MNHEY, SMNVEV (reference sequence). This CDR3 reads CASSLRGGGYGYTF. DNA for the CDR3: TGTGCCAGCAGTCTTCGGGGGGGCGGCTATGGCTACACCTTC.

The chain employs TRBV9 and TRBJ2-2, with 9 bases aligning to TRBD1. Germline V CDR1 and CDR2: SGDLS, YYNGEE. This CDR3 comprises 17 residues. Trimming cost V 1 base and J 3 bases; bases outside gene matches: 7. CDR3 loop: CASSVSLGQGDTGELFF. The CDR3 bases are TGTGCCAGCAGCGTATCCCTGGGACAGGGAGACACCGGGGAGCTGTTTTTT.

V and J are TRBV27 and TRBJ2-3, with 9 nucleotides matching TRBD1. Germline assignment: CDR1 MNHEY and CDR2 SMNVEV (reference sequence). This CDR3 is built from 14 residues. The V gene end was trimmed by 10 bases and the J gene end by 3 bases; junction bases not matched to a gene: 8. CDR3 protein: CATAGTGTTDTQYF. The DNA for the CDR3 is TGTGCCACAGCCGGGACAGGGACAACAGATACGCAGTATTTT.

V gene TRBV18 combines with J gene TRBJ2-5, with D perhaps matching TRBD2 (6 bases). This CDR3 has 13 residues. Trimming left V 6 bases short and J 1 base short, with 9 bases between. Germline-derived CDR1 and CDR2 are KGHSH and LQKENI. CDR3 sequence: CASSSGVQETQYF. In DNA form, the CDR3 reads TGTGCCAGCTCCTCGGGGGTCCAAGAGACCCAGTACTTC.

The chain carries TRBV7-2 and TRBJ2-3; weak D call: TRBD2 (6 bases). Per germline, CDR1 SGHTA and CDR2 FQGNSA. The CDR3 spans 13 residues. Trimming removed 5 bases at V and 5 bases at J, with 11 bases between. The CDR3 sequence: CASSPPGEDTQYF. In nucleotides, the CDR3 is TGTGCCAGCAGCCCCCCGGGAGAAGATACGCAGTATTTT.

The rearrangement joins TRBV19 to TRBJ2-1, with D perhaps TRBD1 (5 bases). The CDR3 covers 13 residues. Trimming pared 5 bases from V and 7 bases from J, leaving 12 bases between. Germline-derived CDR1 and CDR2 are LNHDA and SQIVND (reference sequence). CDR3 residues: CASSWGLGNEQFF. The CDR3 nucleotides read TGTGCCAGTAGTTGGGGCCTTGGGAATGAGCAGTTCTTC.

The chain carries TRBV7-2 and TRBJ2-2; 7 bases fit TRBD2. The CDR3 loop spans 16 amino acids. CDR1 is SGHTA and CDR2 is FQGNSA in the germline V gene. V lost 1 base and J lost 1; bases outside the gene matches: 3. CDR3 sequence: CASSLVASGNTGELFF. CDR3 coding DNA: TGTGCCAGCAGCTTAGTGGCTAGCGGGAACACCGGGGAGCTGTTTTTT.

The V call is TRBV6-5, the J call TRBJ1-2, with a possible D match to TRBD1 (6 bases). The V end was cut by 6 bases, the J end by 7 bases, with 15 bases between. There are 13 residues in the CDR3. Germline assignment: CDR1 MNHEY and CDR2 SVGAGI. CDR3 in DNA: TGTGCCAGCAGACCAGGACAGATCGTTGGCTACACCTTC. Protein sequence: CASRPGQIVGYTF.

In its sample, this clone was seen once. The CDR3 DNA sequence: TGTGCCAGCAGTATCGACAGGGTCTCCTACAATGAGCAGTTCTTC. It translates to CASSIDRVSYNEQFF. V and J are TRBV2 and TRBJ2-1; TRBD1 aligns across 7 bases. The CDR3 is 15 residues long. The V segment lost 5 bases and the J segment 0 bases; nucleotides outside the gene matches: 4. Germline CDR1 reads SNHLY; CDR2 reads FYNNEI.

V usage is TRBV5-8 and J usage is TRBJ2-7, with 7 bases matching TRBD1. With V trimmed by 3 bases and J by 4 bases, 4 bases remained unmatched. CDR3 length: 13 residues. CDR1 and CDR2 (germline): SGHTS, YDEGEE. The CDR3 nucleotides are TGTGCCAGCAGCTGGGGGACAGCTTACGAGCAGTACTTC. Amino acids: CASSWGTAYEQYF.

This clone was seen a few times. The rearrangement uses TRBV29-1 and TRBJ2-7, with D tentatively TRBD1 (5 bases). The CDR3 length is 14 residues. Trimming removed 4 bases from V and 2 bases from J, with 15 bases in between. From germline, CDR1 is SQVTM and CDR2 ANQGSEA. DNA for the CDR3: TGCAGCGTTGTGTTATCGGACACTCCCTACGAGCAGTACTTC. Translated: CSVVLSDTPYEQYF.

The chain carries TRBV7-8 and TRBJ2-7, with D unresolved. The V gene's germline CDR1 is SGHVS and CDR2 FQNEAQ. The CDR3 consists of 13 residues. Trimming stripped 1 base from V and 4 bases from J, with 8 bases between. CDR3 residues: CASSLGQLYEQYF. For the CDR3, the DNA is TGTGCCAGCAGCTTAGGGCAGTTATACGAGCAGTACTTC. Using reference TRBV7-8 and TRBJ2-7 for the parts outside the CDR3, the full variable domain is GAGVSQSPRYKVAKRGQDVALRCDPISGHVSLFWYQQALGQGPEFLTYFQNEAQLDKSGLPSDRFFAERPEGSVSTLKIQRTQQEDSAVYLCASSLGQLYEQYFGPGTRLTVT.

The gene calls are TRBV27 and TRBJ2-5; TRBD2 matches 14 bases. Germline CDR1 and CDR2: MNHEY and SMNVEV (reference sequence). V was clipped by 5 bases and J by 5 bases; unmatched bases: 7. CDR3 length equals 16 residues. CDR3 DNA sequence: TGTGCCAGCAGTCCCGCGGGACTAGCGGGAGACGAGACCCAGTACTTC. Translating gives CASSPAGLAGDETQYF.

The J gene is TRBJ2-1, the V gene TRBV30; 8 bases are shared with TRBD2. The CDR3 length is 14 residues. Germline loops: CDR1 GTSNPN, CDR2 SVGIG (reference sequence). The V gene end was trimmed by 0 bases and the J gene end by 8 bases; junction bases not matched to a gene: 6. CDR3 in DNA: TGTGCCTGGAGTGTAAGCGGGAGTGGATATGAGCAGTTCTTC. Residues: CAWSVSGSGYEQFF. Full variable domain (rest looked up from reference TRBV30 and TRBJ2-1): SQTIHQWPATLVQPVGSPLSLECTVEGTSNPNLYWYRQAAGRGLQLLFYSVGIGQISSEVPQNLSASRPQDRQFILSSKKLLLSDSGFYLCAWSVSGSGYEQFFGPGTRLTVL.

The chain has TRBV6-4 and TRBJ2-3; D not resolved. V lost 4 bases and J lost 1, with 6 bases in between. The CDR3 spans 13 residues. Germline V gene data show CDR1 as MRHNA and CDR2 as SNTAGT. CDR3 region: CASSVSGTDTQYF. The CDR3 nucleotides read TGTGCCAGCAGTGTGAGTGGCACAGATACGCAGTATTTT.

V is TRBV2 and J is TRBJ2-7; 7 nucleotides match TRBD1. Germline lookup yields CDR1 SNHLY and CDR2 FYNNEI. V trimming: 5 bases; J trimming: 2 bases; junction bases outside the gene matches: 3. The CDR3 is 13 residues long. The CDR3 reads CASSRDSTYEQYF. DNA for the CDR3: TGTGCCAGCAGTCGGGACAGTACCTACGAGCAGTACTTC.

The genes are TRBV2 and TRBJ2-5; no firm D call. Germline V gene sequence: CDR1 SNHLY, CDR2 FYNNEI. This CDR3 is 14 amino acids long. Trimming shortened V by 2 bases and J by 1 base, and 8 bases separated the two germline ends. The CDR3 coding sequence is TGTGCCAGCAGTGAATGGGCCTCCCAAGAGACCCAGTACTTC. It codes for CASSEWASQETQYF.

V and J are TRBV29-1 and TRBJ2-2; 7 nucleotides line up with TRBD1. J was trimmed by 1 base and V by 6 bases; bases with no gene match: 8. CDR3 length: 15 amino acids. CDR1 and CDR2 (germline): SQVTM, ANQGSEA. The CDR3 is CSVAARQGNTGELFF. The CDR3 DNA follows: TGCAGCGTGGCTGCGCGACAGGGGAACACCGGGGAGCTGTTTTTT.

This clone appeared once. Here the CDR3 DNA reads TGCGCCAGCAGCTTGGTGTCAGGGGTAACCGGGGAGCTGTTTTTT. This encodes CASSLVSGVTGELFF. The chain combines TRBV5-1 with TRBJ2-2, with D maybe TRBD1 (6 bases). Germline assignment: CDR1 SGHRS and CDR2 YFSETQ. V dropped 0 bases and J dropped 5 bases, with 11 bases sitting between them. This CDR3 has 15 residues.

The chain carries TRBV4-1 and TRBJ2-1; 8 bases map to TRBD2. Germline V gives CDR1 MGHRA, CDR2 YSYEKL. The CDR3 loop spans 15 amino acids. Germline trimming cut 1 base from V and 8 bases from J; bases unmatched to any gene: 7. CDR3 in amino acids: CASSQVSGSTHEQFF. CDR3 nucleotide sequence: TGCGCCAGCAGCCAAGTGAGCGGGAGCACACATGAGCAGTTCTTC.

CDR3 loop: CASIVREMNTEAFF. The CDR3 DNA reads TGTGCCAGCATTGTCAGGGAAATGAACACTGAAGCTTTCTTT. The chain employs TRBV18 and TRBJ1-1, with TRBD1 as a possible D gene (5 bases). This CDR3 is 14 amino acids long. Looked up from germline, CDR1 is KGHSH and CDR2 is LQKENI. V dropped 8 bases and J dropped 0 bases, with 13 bases sitting between them.

The chain's CDR3 is CASSNGLAATDTQYF. The DNA for the CDR3 is TGTGCCAGCAGTAACGGACTAGCGGCCACAGATACGCAGTATTTT. The chain uses TRBV6-4 and TRBJ2-3, with 10 bases matching TRBD2. This CDR3 region has 15 residues. Trimming removed 5 bases from V and 2 bases from J; junction bases left unmatched: 4. Per the germline V gene, CDR1 is MRHNA and CDR2 is SNTAGT.

The chain links TRBV6-5 to TRBJ2-3, with D possibly TRBD2 on 5 matching bases. Trimming stripped 5 bases from V and 0 bases from J, with 12 bases between. This CDR3 is 15 amino acids long. Germline V gene lookup returns CDR1 MNHEY and CDR2 SVGAGI. The CDR3 loop is CASSAVGGSTDTQYF. The CDR3 bases are TGTGCCAGCAGTGCAGTTGGCGGGAGCACAGATACGCAGTATTTT.

The sample holds a few counts of this clone. The chain combines TRBV4-3 with TRBJ1-1, with D hard to call. This CDR3 has 14 amino acids. Germline assignment: CDR1 LGHNA and CDR2 YSLEER. V shed 0 bases and J shed 3 bases, with 8 bases lying between them. DNA of the CDR3: TGCGCCAGCAGCCAAGAGGCGAGGGACACTGAAGCTTTCTTT. Protein: CASSQEARDTEAFF.

The genes are TRBV4-1 and TRBJ2-3, with 8 bases identical to TRBD1. V lost 1 base and J lost 2; bases outside the gene matches: 2. Germline V lookup: CDR1 MGHRA, CDR2 YSYEKL. The CDR3 length is 15 residues. CDR3 loop: CASSQVDRATDTQYF. DNA for the CDR3: TGCGCCAGCAGCCAAGTGGACAGGGCCACAGATACGCAGTATTTT.